A selection of T cell receptor beta chains follows, all from one sample in a study of T cell changes during pregnancy in multiple sclerosis. Using immunoSEQ multiplex PCR, the repertoire was profiled, and TCRdb retains in-frame clones only, with some absent. The sample lists 100,000 or so clones; approximately 93% were seen once. This sample comprised peripheral blood, obtained after pregnancy. Source of these receptors: a female donor with multiple sclerosis, enrolled in a pregnancy study. The CDR3 runs from the conserved cysteine through the conserved F or W. Fields, in order: clone size, J gene, D gene, V gene, CDR3 DNA, CDR3 protein. A D gene is named only where the DNA matches it firmly. Only some rows state a clone size, as once, few, many or a class for expanded clones.

>-|TRBJ2-1|-|TRBV7-2
TGTGCCAGCAGCTCACGGGGGTGGGTCCTTTACAATGAGCAGTTCTTC
CASSSRGWVLYNEQFF
>-|TRBJ2-2|TRBD1|TRBV7-9
TGTGCCAGCAGCCGGGACAGCACCGGGGAGCTGTTTTTT
CASSRDSTGELFF
>-|TRBJ2-1|TRBD2|TRBV5-1
TGCGCCAGCAGCTTGGAATCAGGGCTAGCGGGAGGATACCGCTACAATGAGCAGTTCTTC
CASSLESGLAGGYRYNEQFF
>-|TRBJ2-4|TRBD2|TRBV5-1
TGCGCCAAGTTACTAGCGGGAGGCCACTCTGCCAAAAACATTCAGTACTTC
CAKLLAGGHSAKNIQYF
>-|TRBJ2-1|-|TRBV21-1
TGTGCCAGCAACCCAAATTACGACAGATACAATGAGCAGTTCTTC
CASNPNYDRYNEQFF
>-|TRBJ2-4|-|TRBV25-1
TGTGCCAGCAGCATTGCCCCTGCGGGAGCCAAAAACATTCAGTACTTC
CASSIAPAGAKNIQYF
>-|TRBJ1-2|-|TRBV6-1
TGTGCCAGCAGTGGGGACTTCGGACGGTTAAACTATGGCTACACCTTC
CASSGDFGRLNYGYTF
>-|TRBJ2-1|TRBD2|TRBV11-3
TGTGCCAGCAGCTTAGTAGCGGGAGTGGCGGGTGAGCAGTTCTTC
CASSLVAGVAGEQFF
>-|TRBJ1-2|-|TRBV5-1
TGCGCCAGCAGCTTGCGCTTTCCAGGGGAGGGCTACACCTTC
CASSLRFPGEGYTF
>-|TRBJ2-2|TRBD2|TRBV19
TGTGCCAGTAGTATTAGCGGGAGGCCGTTCGCGAACACCGGGGAGCTGTTTTTT
CASSISGRPFANTGELFF
>-|TRBJ2-1|-|TRBV4-1
TGCGCCAGCCAGCCGCGAGGCGCTATCTCCTACAATGAGCAGTTCTTC
CASQPRGAISYNEQFF
>-|TRBJ2-7|TRBD2|TRBV29-1
TGCAGCGTTGAGGTGGCGGGAGCCTACGAGCAGTACTTC
CSVEVAGAYEQYF
>-|TRBJ2-1|TRBD1|TRBV5-1
TGCGCCAGCAGCTCCGAGACAGGGTTGGGTGAGCAGTTCTTC
CASSSETGLGEQFF
>once|TRBJ2-1|-|TRBV27
TGTGCCACCTTAGGGGGGGGTCCGGCTTACAATGAGCAGTTCTTC
CATLGGGPAYNEQFF
>-|TRBJ2-7|-|TRBV2
TGTGCCAGCAGTGAAGGACAGCCATCTTCCTACGAGCAGTACTTC
CASSEGQPSSYEQYF
>-|TRBJ2-1|-|TRBV19
TGTGCCAGTAGTATGTCGATTGGGGCAAACAATGAGCAGTTCTTC
CASSMSIGANNEQFF
>once|TRBJ2-7|-|TRBV19
TGTGCCAGTAGTATGGCACAGGGATCTTACGAGCAGTACTTC
CASSMAQGSYEQYF
>-|TRBJ2-7|-|TRBV19
TGTGCCAGTAGTATAGGGGGGACTTTCTCCTACGAGCAGTACTTC
CASSIGGTFSYEQYF
>-|TRBJ2-7|-|TRBV5-1
TGCGCCAGCAGCTTGGTTGGACAGTCCTACGAGCAGTACTTC
CASSLVGQSYEQYF
>-|TRBJ2-3|TRBD2|TRBV7-6
TGTGCCAGCAGCGCGATCGTTGCGGGAGGGCCCACAGATACGCAGTATTTT
CASSAIVAGGPTDTQYF
>-|TRBJ2-1|TRBD2|TRBV27
TGTGCCAGCAGGCCAACTAGCGGGAGGGTCAATGAGCAGTTCTTC
CASRPTSGRVNEQFF
>-|TRBJ2-5|TRBD2|TRBV7-8
TGTGCCAGCAGCCGGACTAGTCGCGAGACCCAGTACTTC
CASSRTSRETQYF
>-|TRBJ1-1|TRBD1|TRBV29-1
TGCAGCGTCGGGACAGGGGTGGGTACTGAAGCTTTCTTT
CSVGTGVGTEAFF
>once|TRBJ1-4|TRBD1|TRBV2
TGTGCCAGCAGTGAAGTGACAGGGCTGCGGCTGTTTTTT
CASSEVTGLRLFF
>-|TRBJ1-1|-|TRBV2
TGTGCCAGCATTCGACAGCTTAGGGGTGAAGCTTTCTTT
CASIRQLRGEAFF
>-|TRBJ1-2|-|TRBV11-2
TGTGCCAGCAGCTTCCAGACCGACATCTATGGCTACACCTTC
CASSFQTDIYGYTF
>-|TRBJ2-1|-|TRBV5-1
TGCGCCAGCAGCTTGTGGTTTGGGCCCAATGAGCAGTTCTTC
CASSLWFGPNEQFF
>-|TRBJ2-1|-|TRBV9
TGTGCCAGCAGCGGAAGTGAGGGGACACCGCCTAGCTCCTACAATGAGCAGTTCTTC
CASSGSEGTPPSSYNEQFF
>once|TRBJ1-4|TRBD1|TRBV9
TGTGCCAGCAGCCTACGACAGGGCCCAAATGAAAAACTGTTTTTT
CASSLRQGPNEKLFF